The 30 T cell receptor beta chains reported below all come from one sample, sequenced in a study of T cells in Graves' hyperthyroidism and ophthalmopathy. Authors of the study amplified TCR beta CDR3 regions from RNA transcripts. In the first-round RT-PCR of the TCR CDR3, the HTBI primer set was used. TCRdb re-called the multiplex PCR reads through MiXCR, storing one row per CDR3 protein. The sample holds 500,000 to 650,000 distinct CDR3 sequences; approximately 49% are singletons and the top ten take around two fifths. The sample consisted of peripheral blood or thyroid tissue (not recorded which). The receptors were gathered from an adult woman with Graves' disease, either hyperthyroidism or ophthalmopathy (not recorded which).

The table lists this clonotype with a few counts. V is TRBV20-1 and J is TRBJ1-2; tentatively, D is TRBD1 (5 bases). The germline V and J ends were trimmed by 6 bases and 7 bases, with 15 bases remaining between them. Germline V gene data show CDR1 as DFQATT and CDR2 as SNEGSKA (reference sequence). The CDR3 covers 12 residues. The CDR3, as DNA: TGCAGTGCCAGATCCGGGGACGCTGGCTACACCTTC. Protein sequence: CSARSGDAGYTF.

This chain joins TRBV2 and TRBJ2-5; D perhaps matches TRBD1 (6 bases). Trimming shortened V by 3 bases and J by 4 bases, and 18 bases separated the two germline ends. Germline values: CDR1 SNHLY, CDR2 FYNNEI. There are 16 residues in the CDR3. The CDR3 coding sequence is TGTGCCAGCAGTGATCTGGGGGCGCAGTCAGGAGAGACCCAGTACTTC. It translates to CASSDLGAQSGETQYF.

This clonotype showed up many times. The chain is built from TRBV6-2 or TRBV6-3 and TRBJ1-5; TRBD1 matches 8 bases. Germline values: CDR1 MNHEY, CDR2 SVGEGT. The trim removed 6 bases at V and 4 bases at J, leaving 11 bases unmatched. CDR3 size: 16 residues. CDR3 sequence: CASRPGTGDGNQPQHF. DNA of the CDR3: TGTGCCAGCAGACCTGGGACAGGCGACGGTAATCAGCCCCAGCATTTT.

This rearrangement joins TRBV19 to TRBJ2-7; possibly TRBD1 for D (6 bases). V was clipped by 6 bases and J by 12 bases, with 21 bases between them. The CDR3 length is 13 residues. Per the germline V gene, CDR1 is LNHDA and CDR2 is SQIVND (reference sequence). CDR3 amino acids: CASSPTPGHSPYF. The DNA for the CDR3 is TGTGCCAGTAGCCCAACGCCGGGACATTCGCCGTACTTC.

The chain is built from TRBV7-9 and TRBJ1-2; TRBD1 matches at 7 bases. Germline CDR1 and CDR2: SEHNR and FQNEAQ (reference sequence). Trimming took 5 bases from V and 0 from J; bases not matched to a gene: 6. The CDR3 sequence is 15 residues long. CDR3 amino acids: CASSTTGEANYGYTF. CDR3 sequence (DNA): TGTGCCAGCAGCACAACAGGGGAAGCTAACTATGGCTACACCTTC.

In its sample, this clonotype was seen many times. The V call is TRBV7-8, the J call TRBJ2-7; no definite D call. The CDR3 runs 15 residues. Germline CDR1 is SGHVS and CDR2 is FQNEAQ. V lost 5 bases and J 0 bases, leaving 14 bases between the germline ends. The CDR3 DNA is TGTGCCAGCAGCCCCCGGACGGTTAGCTCCTACGAGCAGTACTTC. As protein: CASSPRTVSSYEQYF.

This clonotype was counted ten times or more. V is TRBV29-1 and J is TRBJ1-5, with TRBD1 matching 8 bases. The CDR3 length is 13 residues. Trimming removed 4 bases from V and 6 bases from J; junction bases left unmatched: 5. Germline lookup yields CDR1 SQVTM and CDR2 ANQGSEA. The CDR3 loop reads CSVAGTGGQPQHF. The CDR3 coding sequence is TGCAGCGTTGCTGGAACAGGGGGTCAGCCCCAGCATTTT. The whole variable domain, filled in from reference TRBV29-1 and TRBJ1-5, reads SAVISQKPSRDICQRGTSLTIQCQVDSQVTMMFWYRQQPGQSLTLIATANQGSEATYESGFVIDKFPISRPNLTFSTLTVSNMSPEDSSIYLCSVAGTGGQPQHFGDGTRLSIL.

The gene calls are TRBV7-9 and TRBJ2-7; D remains unclear. CDR1 is SEHNR and CDR2 is FQNEAQ in the germline V gene (reference sequence). Deletions cut 4 bases from V and 3 bases from J, with 13 bases between. CDR3 length equals 14 residues. The CDR3 sequence is CASSSSDVNYEQYF. Here the CDR3 DNA reads TGTGCCAGCAGCTCCTCGGACGTTAACTACGAGCAGTACTTC.

The rearrangement joins TRBV28 to TRBJ2-5, with TRBD2 as a possible D gene (5 bases). This CDR3 has 12 residues. V lost 4 bases to trimming and J lost 4 bases, with 7 bases between them. Germline CDR1 and CDR2: MDHEN and SYDVKM. The CDR3 DNA reads TGTGCCAGCAGTTACGGACTAGAGACCCAGTACTTC. Amino acids: CASSYGLETQYF.

In its sample, this clonotype was seen a few times. This chain connects TRBV7-2 to TRBJ2-5; 13 bases map to TRBD2. The CDR3 is 15 residues long. Per the germline V gene, CDR1 is SGHTA and CDR2 is FQGNSA. V lost 5 bases to trimming and J lost 5 bases; unmatched junction nucleotides: 5. The CDR3 loop is CASSPWGLAGETQYF. As DNA, the CDR3 is TGTGCCAGCAGCCCGTGGGGACTAGCGGGGGAGACCCAGTACTTC.

The V call is TRBV19, the J call TRBJ1-5, with D perhaps TRBD1 (5 bases). V gave up 7 bases and J gave up 3 bases, with 16 bases separating them. Per the germline V gene, CDR1 is LNHDA and CDR2 is SQIVND (reference sequence). CDR3 size: 15 residues. The CDR3 DNA follows: TGTGCCAGTAACCCCCTCCCAGGGCTCAATCAGCCCCAGCATTTT. It is translated as CASNPLPGLNQPQHF.

This clonotype was recorded at least ten times. V usage is TRBV2 and J usage is TRBJ2-2; tentative D call: TRBD1 (5 bases). Germline loops: CDR1 SNHLY, CDR2 FYNNEI. Trimming took 6 bases from V and 1 from J, leaving 9 bases between them. The CDR3 runs to 14 residues. Here the CDR3 reads CASRTDRNTGELFF. CDR3 DNA sequence: TGTGCCAGCAGAACCGACAGGAACACCGGGGAGCTGTTTTTT.

This clonotype has a count of ten or more. The chain carries TRBV6-1 and TRBJ1-2; no clear D. There are 13 residues in the CDR3. Per germline, CDR1 MNHNS and CDR2 SASEGT. Trimming cost V 5 bases and J 4 bases, with 11 bases left between them. The CDR3 region has the DNA TGTGCCAGCAGTCCGACAAAGATCTATGGCTACACCTTC. Its protein product is CASSPTKIYGYTF.

This clonotype showed up many times. The chain joins TRBV5-6 to TRBJ2-7; D not certain. CDR1 SGHDT and CDR2 YYEEEE come from the germline V gene. This CDR3 is 13 amino acids long. V lost 0 bases to trimming and J lost 1 base, with 5 bases between them. CDR3 region: CASSLAMSYEQYF. The CDR3, as DNA: TGTGCCAGCAGCTTGGCCATGTCCTACGAGCAGTACTTC.

This clonotype was seen ten or more times. This rearrangement joins TRBV2 to TRBJ2-7, with 14 positions matching TRBD2. CDR3 length equals 15 residues. Germline V lookup: CDR1 SNHLY, CDR2 FYNNEI. Germline trimming cut 5 bases from V and 6 bases from J; bases unmatched to any gene: 6. CDR3 amino acids: CASSPPGTSGGEQYF. CDR3 DNA sequence: TGTGCCAGCAGTCCACCCGGGACTAGCGGGGGCGAGCAGTACTTC.

This clonotype appeared a few times. This sequence joins TRBV13 and TRBJ2-7; weak D call: TRBD1 (6 bases). The CDR3 is 14 residues long. The germline gives CDR1 PRHDT, CDR2 FYEKMQ (reference sequence). V lost 3 bases, J lost 6 bases, and 15 bases lay in between. CDR3 nucleotides: TGTGCCAGCAGCTTCACAGGGAATAGGGCCGAGCAGTACTTC. This translates into CASSFTGNRAEQYF.

The genes are TRBV7-9 and TRBJ1-4, with 8 bases that match TRBD1. The length of the CDR3 is 15 residues. The germline CDR1 and CDR2 sequences are SEHNR and FQNEAQ (reference sequence). V lost 5 bases, J lost 8 bases, and 10 bases stayed unmatched. DNA of the CDR3: TGTGCCAGCAGCCACCGGGACAGGAGGCACGAAAAACTGTTTTTT. This encodes CASSHRDRRHEKLFF.

This clonotype was picked up many times. The rearrangement links TRBV24-1 to TRBJ2-2, with unresolved D. CDR1 KGHDR and CDR2 SFDVKD come from the germline V gene. The CDR3 has 18 residues. Trimming left V 8 bases short and J 0 bases short, with 21 bases between. The CDR3 is CATKSSLGGPSNTGELFF. The CDR3 DNA sequence: TGTGCCACCAAAAGCTCCCTGGGCGGCCCCTCGAACACCGGGGAGCTGTTTTTT.

V is TRBV19 and J is TRBJ2-1, with 9 bases fitting TRBD2. The J segment lost 0 bases and the V segment lost 5 bases, leaving 8 bases of the junction unmatched. CDR1 and CDR2 from the germline V gene are LNHDA and SQIVND (reference sequence). The CDR3 has 17 amino acids. The CDR3 region is CASSPQAGGISYNEQFF. In nucleotides, the CDR3 is TGTGCCAGTAGTCCACAAGCGGGAGGAATCTCCTACAATGAGCAGTTCTTC.

This chain connects TRBV15 to TRBJ2-5; D gene uncertain. Germline V gene sequence: CDR1 LNHNV, CDR2 YYDKDF (reference sequence). Trimming took off 5 bases at V and 5 bases at J, with 9 bases between the two ends. This CDR3 has 12 residues. Here the CDR3 DNA reads TGTGCCACCAGCGTTAGGGTCGAGACCCAGTACTTC. It encodes CATSVRVETQYF.

This clonotype has at least ten counts. V is TRBV5-1 and J is TRBJ1-4; D ambiguous. The ends were cut back, 1 base at V and 4 bases at J, with 8 bases in the middle. This CDR3 contains 14 residues. Germline CDR1 SGHRS, CDR2 YFSETQ. The CDR3 here is CASSLWQVNEKLFF. DNA for the CDR3: TGCGCCAGCAGCTTGTGGCAGGTTAATGAAAAACTGTTTTTT.

This clonotype occurred a few times. V and J are TRBV9 and TRBJ1-2; no definite D call. Germline-derived CDR1 and CDR2 are SGDLS and YYNGEE. The length of the CDR3 is 14 residues. V lost 4 bases, J lost 12 bases, and 22 bases lay in between. CDR3 coding DNA: TGTGCCAGCAGCCATCTGGGCCCGAGCTCTGGAAACACCTTC. It yields the protein CASSHLGPSSGNTF.

V gene TRBV9 combines with J gene TRBJ2-7, with TRBD1 matching 9 bases. Looked up from germline, CDR1 is SGDLS and CDR2 is YYNGEE. The CDR3 consists of 14 residues. Trimming cost V 3 bases and J 3 bases; bases outside gene matches: 4. The CDR3 nucleotides are TGTGCCAGCAGCGAACAGGGGGCCCACTACGAGCAGTACTTC. Translation gives CASSEQGAHYEQYF.

This sequence joins TRBV9 and TRBJ1-1, with D hard to call. CDR3 length: 12 residues. The ends were cut back, 5 bases at V and 5 bases at J, with 10 bases in the middle. Germline V lookup: CDR1 SGDLS, CDR2 YYNGEE. CDR3 bases: TGTGCCAGCAGTCAATACAGTACTGAAGCTTTCTTT. It specifies CASSQYSTEAFF. The full variable domain, completed using reference TRBV9 and TRBJ1-1, is DSGVTQTPKHLITATGQRVTLRCSPRSGDLSVYWYQQSLDQGLQFLIQYYNGEERAKGNILERFSAQQFPDLHSELNLSSLELGDSALYFCASSQYSTEAFFGQGTRLTVV.

The chain employs TRBV12-3 or TRBV12-4 and TRBJ1-2; D perhaps matches TRBD1 (6 bases). The CDR3 extends over 13 amino acids. The V gene lost 5 bases and the J gene lost 8 bases, with 15 bases spanning the gap. In DNA, the CDR3 is TGTGCCAGCAGTGAACAGGGCTCGGAAGGCTACACCTTC. It yields the protein CASSEQGSEGYTF.

A single count supports this clonotype. The rearrangement joins TRBV7-9 to TRBJ2-2, with 9 bases lining up with TRBD1. This CDR3 has 16 amino acids. Losses at the gene ends were 5 bases for V and 4 bases for J; bases not matched to a gene: 8. The germline V gene encodes CDR1 SEHNR and CDR2 FQNEAQ (reference sequence). DNA of the CDR3: TGTGCCAGCAGCCACCGGGACAGGGATAGCACCGGGGAGCTGTTTTTT. This encodes CASSHRDRDSTGELFF.

The chain employs TRBV6-5 and TRBJ1-1; D not certain. CDR1 is MNHEY and CDR2 is SVGAGI in the germline V gene. Deletions cut 7 bases from V and 1 base from J, with 10 bases between. This CDR3 contains 13 residues. CDR3 nucleotides: TGTGCCAGCACCGGAGCCGCGAACACTGAAGCTTTCTTT. Residues: CASTGAANTEAFF.

The chain links TRBV12-3 or TRBV12-4 to TRBJ1-1; D perhaps matches TRBD1 (6 bases). V gave up 1 base and J gave up 2 bases, with 11 bases separating them. This CDR3 spans 15 amino acids. CDR3 bases: TGTGCCAGCAGTTTAGGAACAGGGTCAAACACTGAAGCTTTCTTT. It translates to CASSLGTGSNTEAFF.

The V and J genes are TRBV9 and TRBJ2-2; TRBD2 matches 7 bases. The CDR3 sequence is 13 residues long. V was clipped by 4 bases and J by 6 bases; unmatched bases: 3. Germline CDR1 SGDLS, CDR2 YYNGEE. DNA of the CDR3: TGTGCCAGCAGCTTCGCGGGAGCCGGGGAGCTGTTTTTT. This encodes CASSFAGAGELFF.

The chain is built from TRBV7-2 and TRBJ1-2, with D unclear. The CDR3 extends over 15 amino acids. The germline V gene has CDR1 SGHTA and CDR2 FQGNSA. V lost 5 bases, J lost 4 bases, and 17 bases lay in between. CDR3 nucleotide sequence: TGTGCCAGCAGCGTTGAAAGGCTCGCAGGCTATGGCTACACCTTC. Translation: CASSVERLAGYGYTF.